Listed below are T cell receptor beta chains from one sample, sequenced in a study of response to subunit inactivated influenza vaccine. In TCRdb, the RT-PCR reads were re-called with MiXCR into one record per CDR3 protein. The sample holds 500,000 to 600,000 distinct CDR3 sequences, around 8% seen once. The sequences come from PBMCs from blood, collected around 25 months after vaccination. The receptors were sampled from a man aged 45-69 years who received an inactivated influenza vaccine. The CDR3 runs from the conserved cysteine through the conserved F or W. The order of the fields is V gene, clone size, CDR3 protein. Expanded clones are given a class, and other clones once, few, many or no size at all.

>TRBV5-6|NA
CASSLAPHRHSGTDTQYF
>TRBV7-9|many
CASSPTSSYNEQFF
>TRBV5-1|NA
CASSLATKRVGDTQYF
>TRBV2|NA
CASRAPGTVSTDTQYF
>TRBV5-1|NA
CASNSGTGWRNEQFF
>TRBV28|NA
CASRRLGGGGTGELFF
>TRBV5-8|many
CASSTRQAITDTQYF
>TRBV15|NA
CATVRNTEAFF
>TRBV3-1|NA
CASSPLVMVSGNTIYF
>TRBV30|few
CAWSLEGSTGELFF
>TRBV12-3/TRBV12-4|many
CASSLSGSPYGYTF